Reported below is one TCR beta chain. What it recognizes is unknown. These data are taken from a study of T cell responses to AZD1222 COVID-19 vaccine. Looking at the study overall: Whether given at about 4 or about 12 weeks, second doses were pooled.

Here immunoSEQ multiplex PCR was the method, and the copy in TCRdb shows in-frame clones only, minus some. Of some 130,000 clones in the sample, around nine tenths were seen once. Study-wide points: Clonal diversity was possibly underestimated, and white British individuals and females predominated among donors. Among spike-specific TCRs, nearly half reportedly target unmutated variant regions.

This sequence originates from an adult in good health. The material was peripheral blood, obtained on day 0 of AZD1222 vaccination.

The DNA of the CDR3 is TGTGCCACCAGCAGAGCCGGGGCGGAGACCCAGTACTTC. Its translation: CATSRAGAETQYF. J is TRBJ2-5 and V is TRBV15, with D perhaps being TRBD1 or TRBD2 (5 bases each). Germline CDR1 reads LNHNV; CDR2 reads YYDKDF (reference sequence). Trimming took 1 base from V and 5 from J, leaving 8 bases between them. This CDR3 contains 13 residues.